The present TCR beta chain was sequenced within a study of CXCR3-negative and CXCR3-positive naive CD8 T cells. The CDR3 spans 14 residues. Germline V CDR1 and CDR2: SGHDT, YYEEEE. The libraries of TRB cDNA were constructed through 5' RACE using UMI labels. TCRdb re-called the 5' RACE reads and shows each CDR3 protein once, DNA omitted. Here the sample table reports 140,000 to 150,000 distinct CDR3 sequences. Study observations and caveats: CXCR3-positive naive cells carried more hydrophobic TRB CDR3s than CXCR3-negative ones.

In regard to this clonotype: The antigen is unknown.

This receptor was obtained from a human donor in good health. Some clones in this sample may be carry-over from other donors' samples. Sequenced material: naive CXCR3+ CD8+ T cells from blood. Sample subset: CD45RO-CCR7+CD27+CD95- naive CD8+ T cells expressing CXCR3 (TNR3+). V gene TRBV5-6 combines with J gene TRBJ2-4; the TCRdb D gene call, TRBD2, has no DNA to confirm it. The CDR3 reads CASSLLRGENIQYF.